Listed below are T cell receptor beta chains from one sample, sequenced in a study of blood T cell repertoires in COVID-19. Only in-frame clones appear in the TCRdb table, and some are missing; sequencing was by immunoSEQ multiplex PCR. The table includes about 160,000 clones, 70% to 80% detected once. Sequenced material: peripheral blood. Receptor source: a woman aged 60 to 75 with COVID-19, enrolled during active disease. Each CDR3 is given with its conserved first and last residue. D genes are given only for firm matches. A clone size is listed for some rows: how often the clone was seen (once, few, many), or a class if it is expanded.

size | D | J | V | DNA | CDR3
NA | NA | TRBJ1-5 | TRBV6-2/TRBV6-3 | TGTGCCAGCAGTTATTCAGGGGCCCTTAGCAATCAGCCCCAGCATTTT | CASSYSGALSNQPQHF
NA | NA | TRBJ2-5 | TRBV3-1/TRBV3-2 | TGTGCCAGCAGCCAAGGCGACAGACAGCGTCTGGAGACCCAGTACTTC | CASSQGDRQRLETQYF
NA | TRBD1 | TRBJ2-2 | TRBV12-5 | TGTGCTAGTGGTTTGGGTGGGACAGTAAACACCGGGGAGCTGTTTTTT | CASGLGGTVNTGELFF
NA | NA | TRBJ2-3 | TRBV9 | TGTGCCAGCAGCGTAAGGCAGGGTAGCACAGATACGCAGTATTTT | CASSVRQGSTDTQYF
NA | NA | TRBJ2-7 | TRBV3-1/TRBV3-2 | TGTGCCAGCAGCCAAGCCCCGGGAGTAGTCTACGAGCAGTACTTC | CASSQAPGVVYEQYF
NA | NA | TRBJ2-4 | TRBV6-5 | TGTGCCAGCAGTTACTCAATTGACAGAAACATTCAGTACTTC | CASSYSIDRNIQYF
NA | TRBD2 | TRBJ2-1 | TRBV7-3 | TGTGCCAGCAGCTTTGGCGGGAGTAGAAACAATGAGCAGTTCTTC | CASSFGGSRNNEQFF
NA | NA | TRBJ1-4 | TRBV6-5 | TGTGCCAGCAGGGACAGTGCAACTAATGAAAAACTGTTTTTT | CASRDSATNEKLFF
once | TRBD1 | TRBJ1-3 | TRBV9 | TGTGCCAGCAGCGGGAGACAGGGTGGGACACCTGGAAACACCATATATTTT | CASSGRQGGTPGNTIYF
NA | NA | TRBJ1-3 | TRBV7-9 | TGTGCCAGCAGCCGAATTGCGGGGTTGGGAGGAAACACCATATATTTT | CASSRIAGLGGNTIYF
NA | NA | TRBJ2-7 | TRBV6-2/TRBV6-3 | TGTGCCAGCAGTATGGGTCCCTTGGCAGGGGCGGTTTACGAGCAGTACTTC | CASSMGPLAGAVYEQYF
many | TRBD1 | TRBJ2-7 | TRBV3-1/TRBV3-2 | TGTGCCAGCAGCCCGGGACAGGCCCCCTACGAGCAGTACTTC | CASSPGQAPYEQYF
many | TRBD2 | TRBJ2-1 | TRBV7-9 | TGTGCCAGCAGCCCCAGAGGCGGGAGTAAGTACAATGAGCAGTTCTTC | CASSPRGGSKYNEQFF
few | NA | TRBJ1-5 | TRBV2 | TGTGCCAGCAGTTTGGGAGGCGGTCAGCCCCAGCATTTT | CASSLGGGQPQHF
NA | NA | TRBJ2-5 | TRBV19 | TGTGCCAGTAGCTTTGGGAAGCCGGGGGAGACCCAGTACTTC | CASSFGKPGETQYF
few | NA | TRBJ1-4 | TRBV10-2 | TGCGCCAGCAGTGAGTCGGGAGGGGGGAATGAAAAACTGTTTTTT | CASSESGGGNEKLFF